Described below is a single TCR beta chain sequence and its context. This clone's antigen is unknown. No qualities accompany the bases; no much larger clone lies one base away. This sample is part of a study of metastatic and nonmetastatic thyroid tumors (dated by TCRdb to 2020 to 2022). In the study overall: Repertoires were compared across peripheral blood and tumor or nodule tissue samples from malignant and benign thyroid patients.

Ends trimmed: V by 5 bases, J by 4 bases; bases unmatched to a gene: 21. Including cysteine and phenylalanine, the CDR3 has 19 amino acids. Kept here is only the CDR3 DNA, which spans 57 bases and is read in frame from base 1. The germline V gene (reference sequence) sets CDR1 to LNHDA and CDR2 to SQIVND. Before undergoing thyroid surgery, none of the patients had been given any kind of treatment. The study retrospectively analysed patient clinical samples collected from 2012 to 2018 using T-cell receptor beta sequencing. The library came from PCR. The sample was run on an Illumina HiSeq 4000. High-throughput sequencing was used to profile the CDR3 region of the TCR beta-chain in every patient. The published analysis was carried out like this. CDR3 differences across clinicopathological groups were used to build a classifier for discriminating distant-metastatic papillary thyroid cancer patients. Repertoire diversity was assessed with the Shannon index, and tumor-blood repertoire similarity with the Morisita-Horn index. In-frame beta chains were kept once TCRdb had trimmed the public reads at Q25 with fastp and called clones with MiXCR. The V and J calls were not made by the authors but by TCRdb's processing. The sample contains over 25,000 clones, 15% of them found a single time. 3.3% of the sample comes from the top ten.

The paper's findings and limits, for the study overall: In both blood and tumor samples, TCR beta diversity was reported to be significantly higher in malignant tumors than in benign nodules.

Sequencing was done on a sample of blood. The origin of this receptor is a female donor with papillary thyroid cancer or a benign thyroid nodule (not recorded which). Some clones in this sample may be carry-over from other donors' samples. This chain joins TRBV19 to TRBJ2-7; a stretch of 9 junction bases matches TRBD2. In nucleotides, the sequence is TGTGCCAGTAGTCTCACTTGGGGGGTACCGGGACTAGCAACTTACGAGCAGTACTTC. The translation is CASSLTWGVPGLATYEQYF.